Below are 29 T cell receptor beta chains sequenced from a single sample in a study of beta chain features in type 1 diabetes. The authors reverse transcribed all of the isolated RNA, so sequencing captured expressed TCRB transcripts. Method: immunoSEQ multiplex PCR; TCRdb's copy keeps in-frame clones and lacks some. The sample yields roughly 450,000 clones, more than 9.5% seen once. Material: naive CD4+ T cells from blood. The receptors derive from a woman under 30 in good health.

The chain employs TRBV30 and TRBJ2-3; 7 nucleotides align to TRBD2. CDR1 and CDR2 (germline): GTSNPN, SVGIG (reference sequence). The V and J ends lost 2 bases and 3 bases, in that order; junction bases with no gene match: 5. The CDR3 covers 14 residues. CDR3 sequence: CAWSSSGKTDTQYF. CDR3 DNA: TGTGCCTGGAGTTCTAGCGGAAAAACAGATACGCAGTATTTT.

The CDR3: CASSPGQGGPNTEAFF. The CDR3 bases are TGCGCCAGCAGCCCCGGACAGGGGGGGCCGAACACTGAAGCTTTCTTT. The rearrangement joins TRBV4-3 to TRBJ1-1, with 10 bases fitting TRBD1. The CDR3 runs to 16 residues. Germline trimming cut 4 bases from V and 1 base from J; bases unmatched to any gene: 6. CDR1 is LGHNA and CDR2 is YSLEER in the germline V gene.

This CDR3 is CASSQEWDHYEQYF. The CDR3, as DNA: TGCGCCAGCAGCCAAGAATGGGACCACTACGAGCAGTACTTC. The rearrangement links TRBV4-3 to TRBJ2-7; D may match TRBD1 or TRBD2 (5 bases each). This CDR3 region has 14 residues. CDR1 and CDR2 (germline): LGHNA, YSLEER. V dropped 0 bases and J dropped 3 bases, with 9 bases sitting between them.

This sequence joins TRBV4-2 and TRBJ1-6; D remains unclear. CDR1 is LGHNA, CDR2 YNFKEQ, per germline. This CDR3 comprises 15 residues. Trimming took 7 bases from V and 4 from J, leaving 14 bases between them. In nucleotides, the CDR3 is TGTGCCAGCACCGCCGACTGGGGTTATAATTCACCCCTCCACTTT. This translates into CASTADWGYNSPLHF.

This clone was detected only a few times. This chain links TRBV19 with TRBJ2-7, with a possible D match to TRBD2 (6 bases). V was trimmed by 5 bases and J by 1 base, leaving 18 bases between them. The germline V gene encodes CDR1 LNHDA and CDR2 SQIVND (reference sequence). The CDR3 totals 16 residues. CDR3 nucleotide sequence: TGTGCCAGTAGTCCGAGGGAGGCCAGACTGTCCTACGAGCAGTACTTC. Translated: CASSPREARLSYEQYF.

The rearrangement uses TRBV5-1 and TRBJ2-7; TRBD1 agrees at 9 bases. The CDR3 totals 14 residues. Germline trimming cut 5 bases from V and 2 bases from J; bases unmatched to any gene: 5. Germline values: CDR1 SGHRS, CDR2 YFSETQ. The CDR3, as DNA: TGCGCCAGCAGGCCCGGGACAGGGCCCTACGAGCAGTACGTC. This gives the protein CASRPGTGPYEQYV.

The chain has TRBV2 and TRBJ2-1; 7 bases are a match to TRBD2. The germline V gene has CDR1 SNHLY and CDR2 FYNNEI. Trimming at V came to 7 bases and at J to 8 bases, leaving 14 bases not matched to a gene. The CDR3 totals 15 residues. DNA of the CDR3: TGTGCCAGCACCCCCATTCAGCGGGGTAAGGATGAGCAGTTCTTC. It translates to CASTPIQRGKDEQFF.

This clone was seen a handful of times. J is TRBJ2-1 and V is TRBV4-2; no firm D call. Germline CDR1 LGHNA, CDR2 YNFKEQ. This CDR3 is 14 amino acids long. Trimming cost V 2 bases and J 6 bases, with 11 bases left between them. The CDR3 is CASSQLGSSNEQFF. The CDR3, as DNA: TGTGCCAGCAGCCAACTGGGTAGTTCCAATGAGCAGTTCTTC.

The chain carries TRBV7-8 and TRBJ2-3; 10 bases agree with TRBD2. Trimming at V came to 8 bases and at J to 4 bases, leaving 9 bases not matched to a gene. This CDR3 is built from 15 residues. Germline CDR1 SGHVS, CDR2 FQNEAQ. In nucleotides, the CDR3 is TGTGCCAGCGCAAAGCGGGGGGGCCGCGCAGATACGCAGTATTTT. Residues: CASAKRGGRADTQYF.

The CDR3 DNA is TGTGCCAGCAGCCCGACGACTAGCATTAACACCGGGGAGCTGTTTTTT. Its translation is CASSPTTSINTGELFF. The genes are TRBV9 and TRBJ2-2, with 7 bases matching TRBD2. CDR3 length equals 16 residues. With V trimmed by 4 bases and J by 2 bases, 8 bases remained unmatched. Germline values: CDR1 SGDLS, CDR2 YYNGEE. The full variable domain, with the rest looked up from reference TRBV9 and TRBJ2-2, is DSGVTQTPKHLITATGQRVTLRCSPRSGDLSVYWYQQSLDQGLQFLIQYYNGEERAKGNILERFSAQQFPDLHSELNLSSLELGDSALYFCASSPTTSINTGELFFGEGSRLTVL.

The genes are TRBV19 and TRBJ2-4; possibly TRBD2 for D (6 bases). The CDR3 contains 17 residues. Trimming took off 1 base at V and 2 bases at J, with 15 bases between the two ends. CDR1 and CDR2 (germline): LNHDA, SQIVND (reference sequence). The CDR3 loop is CASSIVSDGGTKNIQYF. The CDR3 nucleotides are TGTGCCAGTAGTATAGTTTCCGACGGGGGTACCAAAAACATTCAGTACTTC.

The gene calls are TRBV29-1 and TRBJ1-2; 11 nucleotides align to TRBD1. This CDR3 region has 17 residues. Trimming at V came to 7 bases and at J to 9 bases, leaving 22 bases not matched to a gene. Germline CDR1 reads SQVTM; CDR2 reads ANQGSEA. The CDR3 DNA sequence: TGCAGCGGAACAAACCGGGACAGGGGGACCTCTATGGTCAGCTACACCTTC. As protein: CSGTNRDRGTSMVSYTF.

In this sample, this clone turned up a few times. The chain uses TRBV10-3 and TRBJ2-4, with D unclear. CDR3 length: 13 amino acids. V gave up 11 bases and J gave up 5 bases, with 16 bases separating them. From germline, CDR1 is ENHRY and CDR2 SYGVKD. In DNA form, the CDR3 reads TGTGCCTGTGGCATTCGAGGAGAAAACATTCAGTACTTC. Its protein product is CACGIRGENIQYF.

This clone occurred a few times. The chain couples TRBV4-1 to TRBJ1-4; the D is unclear. Germline V gene sequence: CDR1 MGHRA, CDR2 YSYEKL. Trimming removed 1 base from V and 0 bases from J, with 9 bases in between. This CDR3 is built from 16 residues. The CDR3 nucleotides are TGCGCCAGCAGCCAAGTCGGGTATGCAACTAATGAAAAACTGTTTTTT. Translating gives CASSQVGYATNEKLFF.

The genes are TRBV11-3 and TRBJ2-2; 10 nucleotides match TRBD2. V was pared by 5 bases and J by 7 bases, with 7 bases of the junction left unmatched. Germline CDR1 reads SGHNT; CDR2 reads YENEEA. CDR3 length: 15 amino acids. The DNA of the CDR3 is TGTGCCAGCAGCCGTGGGACTAGCGCGGACGGGGAGCTGTTTTTT. This encodes CASSRGTSADGELFF.

V and J are TRBV7-6 and TRBJ2-5; tentative D call: TRBD2 (5 bases). V lost 5 bases to trimming and J lost 6 bases, with 13 bases between them. From germline, CDR1 is SGHVS and CDR2 FNYEAQ. The CDR3 spans 13 residues. In nucleotides, the CDR3 is TGTGCCAGCAGCCAGGAACTAGAAAAGACCCAGTACTTC. It codes for CASSQELEKTQYF.

The chain is built from TRBV2 and TRBJ1-4; no definite D call. Trimming took off 4 bases at V and 10 bases at J, with 16 bases between the two ends. The length of the CDR3 is 14 residues. Germline assignment: CDR1 SNHLY and CDR2 FYNNEI. The CDR3 sequence is CASSVQSLSVKLFF. Written as DNA, the CDR3 is TGTGCCAGCAGTGTACAGTCTCTTAGTGTAAAACTGTTTTTT.

The V and J genes are TRBV2 and TRBJ2-2; D is perhaps TRBD1 (5 bases). The CDR3 is 12 amino acids. Germline lookup yields CDR1 SNHLY and CDR2 FYNNEI. The germline V and J ends were trimmed by 10 bases and 6 bases, with 12 bases remaining between them. CDR3 amino acids: CAISGYPGELFF. CDR3 nucleotides: TGTGCCATCTCAGGGTATCCCGGGGAGCTGTTTTTT.

The CDR3 DNA follows: TGTGCCAGCTCACTCAACTCAAACAACGAGCAGTACGTC. The encoded protein is CASSLNSNNEQYV. The V gene is TRBV18, the J gene TRBJ2-7; the D is unclear. The CDR3 contains 13 residues. Germline CDR1 and CDR2: KGHSH and LQKENI. V was clipped by 4 bases and J by 5 bases, with 12 bases between them.

The chain employs TRBV20-1 and TRBJ1-1; D might be TRBD1 (5 bases). The CDR3 length is 11 residues. Germline V lookup: CDR1 DFQATT, CDR2 SNEGSKA (reference sequence). V was trimmed by 2 bases and J by 7 bases, leaving 8 bases between them. In nucleotides, the CDR3 is TGCAGTGCTAGAAATAGGGGTGAAGCTTTCTTT. This translates into CSARNRGEAFF.

The table lists this clone with a few counts. The rearrangement uses TRBV29-1 and TRBJ2-7, with a weak D call TRBD2 (7 bases). The CDR3 has 14 residues. CDR1 SQVTM and CDR2 ANQGSEA come from the germline V gene. The V gene lost 7 bases and the J gene lost 2 bases, with 18 bases spanning the gap. The CDR3 protein is CSAPRSGDTYEQYV. For the CDR3, the DNA is TGCAGCGCTCCACGGAGCGGGGACACCTACGAGCAGTACGTC.

This clone was counted a few times. The genes are TRBV5-1 and TRBJ1-2; D is perhaps TRBD1 (6 bases). The germline CDR1 and CDR2 sequences are SGHRS and YFSETQ. The CDR3 spans 15 residues. V was cut by 0 bases and J by 2 bases, with 11 bases left in between. CDR3: CASSLEQGFNYGYTF. As DNA, the CDR3 is TGCGCCAGCAGCTTGGAACAGGGATTCAACTATGGCTACACCTTC.

CDR3 amino acids: CASSLEYQRGEQYF. In DNA, the CDR3 is TGCGCCAGCAGCTTGGAGTATCAGCGGGGCGAGCAGTACTTC. The chain combines TRBV5-1 with TRBJ2-7; TRBD2 matches 7 bases. V lost 0 bases to trimming and J lost 6 bases; unmatched junction nucleotides: 6. Germline V gene lookup returns CDR1 SGHRS and CDR2 YFSETQ. The CDR3 sequence is 14 residues long.

The J gene is TRBJ2-1, the V gene TRBV7-9; TRBD2 matches 7 bases. With V trimmed by 3 bases and J by 9 bases, 8 bases remained unmatched. CDR3 length: 14 residues. From germline, CDR1 is SEHNR and CDR2 FQNEAQ (reference sequence). Written as DNA, the CDR3 is TGTGCCAGCAGCTTGTTAGCGGGTCTTTTTGAGCAGTTCTTC. Protein product: CASSLLAGLFEQFF.

The sample holds a few counts of this clone. V and J are TRBV7-3 and TRBJ2-1; a possible D gene is TRBD2 (5 bases). V lost 1 base, J lost 6 bases, and 7 bases lay in between. Per the germline V gene, CDR1 is SGHTA and CDR2 is FQGTGA. The CDR3 is 13 amino acids. In DNA, the CDR3 is TGTGCCAGCAGCTTAATGGGAGTCAATGAGCAGTTCTTC. This gives the protein CASSLMGVNEQFF.

This clone was recorded a few times. This rearrangement joins TRBV7-9 to TRBJ2-7, with D maybe TRBD1 (5 bases). Trimming took off 4 bases at V and 6 bases at J, with 10 bases between the two ends. This CDR3 is 12 amino acids long. From germline, CDR1 is SEHNR and CDR2 FQNEAQ (reference sequence). The CDR3 region is CASSWGQGEQYV. Written as DNA, the CDR3 is TGTGCCAGCAGCTGGGGCCAGGGCGAGCAGTACGTC.

This clone was found a few times. V is TRBV27 and J is TRBJ2-2; TRBD1 might be the D (6 bases). Trimming left V 5 bases short and J 7 bases short, with 8 bases between. The CDR3 totals 12 residues. From germline, CDR1 is MNHEY and CDR2 SMNVEV (reference sequence). Here the CDR3 reads CASSLRGGELFF. CDR3 nucleotides: TGTGCCAGCAGTCTCAGGGGCGGGGAGCTGTTTTTT.

Only a few counts were recorded for this clone. This sequence joins TRBV5-1 and TRBJ1-5; 8 nucleotides line up with TRBD1. The CDR3 runs 15 residues. CDR1 SGHRS and CDR2 YFSETQ come from the germline V gene. The ends lost 4 bases at V and 2 bases at J; junction bases unmatched: 5. The CDR3 protein is CASSLMDRGNQPQHF. The CDR3 coding sequence is TGCGCCAGCAGCCTGATGGACAGGGGCAATCAGCCCCAGCATTTT.

The chain couples TRBV7-2 to TRBJ2-7; the D is unclear. This CDR3 has 16 residues. Trimming removed 5 bases from V and 2 bases from J, with 19 bases in between. Germline values: CDR1 SGHTA, CDR2 FQGNSA. Here the CDR3 reads CASSPPSVRKPYEQYF. In DNA, the CDR3 is TGTGCCAGCAGCCCCCCCTCGGTGAGGAAGCCCTACGAGCAGTACTTC.